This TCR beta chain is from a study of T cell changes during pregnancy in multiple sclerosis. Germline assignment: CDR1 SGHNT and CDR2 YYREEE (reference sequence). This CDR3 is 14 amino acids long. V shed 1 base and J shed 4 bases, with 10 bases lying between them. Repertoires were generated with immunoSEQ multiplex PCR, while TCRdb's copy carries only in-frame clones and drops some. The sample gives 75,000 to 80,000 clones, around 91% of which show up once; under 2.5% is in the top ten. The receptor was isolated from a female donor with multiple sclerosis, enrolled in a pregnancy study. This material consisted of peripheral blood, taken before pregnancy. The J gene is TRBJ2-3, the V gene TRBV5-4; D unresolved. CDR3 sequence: CASSLNKFADTQYF. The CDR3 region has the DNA TGTGCCAGCAGCTTGAATAAATTCGCAGATACGCAGTATTTT.